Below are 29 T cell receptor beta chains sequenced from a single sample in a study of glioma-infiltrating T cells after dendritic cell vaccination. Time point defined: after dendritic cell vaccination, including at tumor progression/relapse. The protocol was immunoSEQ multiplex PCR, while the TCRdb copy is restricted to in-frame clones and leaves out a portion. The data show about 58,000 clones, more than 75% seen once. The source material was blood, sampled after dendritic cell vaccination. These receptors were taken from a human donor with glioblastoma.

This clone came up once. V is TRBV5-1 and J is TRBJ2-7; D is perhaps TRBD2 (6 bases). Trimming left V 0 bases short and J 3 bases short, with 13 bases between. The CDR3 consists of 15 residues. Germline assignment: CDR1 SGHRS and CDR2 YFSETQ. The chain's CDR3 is CASSLELGGYYEQYF. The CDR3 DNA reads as TGCGCCAGCAGCTTGGAATTGGGGGGATACTACGAGCAGTACTTC.

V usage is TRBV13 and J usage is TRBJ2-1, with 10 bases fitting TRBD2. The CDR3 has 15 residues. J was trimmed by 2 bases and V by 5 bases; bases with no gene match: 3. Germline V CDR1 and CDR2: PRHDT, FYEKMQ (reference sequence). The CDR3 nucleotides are TGTGCCAGCAGCGCTAGCGGGGGCCCCTACAATGAGCAGTTCTTC. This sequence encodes CASSASGGPYNEQFF.

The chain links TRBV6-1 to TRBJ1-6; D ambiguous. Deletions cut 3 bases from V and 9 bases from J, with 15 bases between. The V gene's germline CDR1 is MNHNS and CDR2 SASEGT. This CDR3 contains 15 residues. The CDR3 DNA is TGTGCCAGCAGTGATTTTTTTAGAGTTACTTCACCCCTCCACTTT. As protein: CASSDFFRVTSPLHF.

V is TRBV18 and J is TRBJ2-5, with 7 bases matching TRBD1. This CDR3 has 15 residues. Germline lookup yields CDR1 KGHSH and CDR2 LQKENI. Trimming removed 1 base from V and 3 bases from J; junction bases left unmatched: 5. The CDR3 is CASSPQDRYEETQYF. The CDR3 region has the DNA TGTGCCAGCTCACCACAGGACAGGTACGAAGAGACCCAGTACTTC.

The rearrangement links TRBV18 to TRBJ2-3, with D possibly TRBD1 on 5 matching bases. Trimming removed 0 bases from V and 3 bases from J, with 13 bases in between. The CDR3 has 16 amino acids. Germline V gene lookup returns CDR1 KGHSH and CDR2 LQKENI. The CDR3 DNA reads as TGTGCCAGCTCACCACCGGAAGCTGGGGCTACAGATACGCAGTATTTT. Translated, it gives CASSPPEAGATDTQYF.

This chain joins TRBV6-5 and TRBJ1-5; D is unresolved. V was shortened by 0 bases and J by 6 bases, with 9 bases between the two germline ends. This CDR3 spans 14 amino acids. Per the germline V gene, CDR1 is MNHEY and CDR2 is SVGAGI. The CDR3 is CASSYSPNVQPQHF. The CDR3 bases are TGTGCCAGCAGTTACTCGCCTAATGTTCAGCCCCAGCATTTT.

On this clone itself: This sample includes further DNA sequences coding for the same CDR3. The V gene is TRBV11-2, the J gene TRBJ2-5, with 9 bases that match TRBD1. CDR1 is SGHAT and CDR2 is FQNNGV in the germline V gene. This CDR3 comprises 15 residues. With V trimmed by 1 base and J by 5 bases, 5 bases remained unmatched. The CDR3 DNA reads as TGTGCCAGCAGCTTAGGGGACAGGGCCCGGGAGACCCAGTACTTC. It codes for CASSLGDRARETQYF.

The CDR3 coding sequence is TGTGCCAGCAGCCAAATGAACACCGGGGAGCTGTTTTTT. As protein: CASSQMNTGELFF. The V and J genes are TRBV7-3 and TRBJ2-2; D gene uncertain. V lost 5 bases and J 1 base, leaving 5 bases between the germline ends. Germline lookup yields CDR1 SGHTA and CDR2 FQGTGA. CDR3 size: 13 residues.

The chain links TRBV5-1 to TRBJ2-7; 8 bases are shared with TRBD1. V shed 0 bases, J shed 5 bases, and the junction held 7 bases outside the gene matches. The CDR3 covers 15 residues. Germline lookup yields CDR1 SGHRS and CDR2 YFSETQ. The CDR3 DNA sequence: TGCGCCAGCAGCTTGGTCCAGGGGGCGATGAACGAGCAGTACTTC. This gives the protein CASSLVQGAMNEQYF.

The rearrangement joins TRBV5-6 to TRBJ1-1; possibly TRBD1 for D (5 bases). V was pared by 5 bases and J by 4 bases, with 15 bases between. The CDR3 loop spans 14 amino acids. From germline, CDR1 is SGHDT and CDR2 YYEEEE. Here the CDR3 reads CASSTKWRGTEAFF. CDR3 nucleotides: TGTGCCAGCAGTACTAAGTGGAGGGGCACTGAAGCTTTCTTT.

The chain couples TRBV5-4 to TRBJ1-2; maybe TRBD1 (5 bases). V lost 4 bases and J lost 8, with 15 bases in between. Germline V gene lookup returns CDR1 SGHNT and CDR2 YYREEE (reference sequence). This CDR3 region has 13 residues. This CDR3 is CASSPGRAPGYTF. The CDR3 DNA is TGTGCCAGCAGCCCGGGCAGGGCACCAGGCTACACCTTC.

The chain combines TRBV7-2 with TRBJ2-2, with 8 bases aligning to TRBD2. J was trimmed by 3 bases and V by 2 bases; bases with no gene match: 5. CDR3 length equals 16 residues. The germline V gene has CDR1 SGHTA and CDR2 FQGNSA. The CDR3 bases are TGTGCCAGCAGCTTACCTAGCGGGCCAGACACCGGGGAGCTGTTTTTT. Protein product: CASSLPSGPDTGELFF.

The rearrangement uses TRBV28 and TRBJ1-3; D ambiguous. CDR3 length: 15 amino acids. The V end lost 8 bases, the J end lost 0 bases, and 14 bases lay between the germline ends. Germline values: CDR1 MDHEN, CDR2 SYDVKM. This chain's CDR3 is CASRLERISGNTIYF. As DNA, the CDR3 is TGTGCCAGCCGCCTGGAGCGGATCTCTGGAAACACCATATATTTT.

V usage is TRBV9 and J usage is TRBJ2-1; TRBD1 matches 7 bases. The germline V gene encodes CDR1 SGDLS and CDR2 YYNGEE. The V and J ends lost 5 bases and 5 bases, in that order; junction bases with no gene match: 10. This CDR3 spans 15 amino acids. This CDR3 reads CASSESGQPNNEQFF. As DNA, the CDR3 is TGTGCCAGCAGTGAATCGGGACAGCCTAACAATGAGCAGTTCTTC.

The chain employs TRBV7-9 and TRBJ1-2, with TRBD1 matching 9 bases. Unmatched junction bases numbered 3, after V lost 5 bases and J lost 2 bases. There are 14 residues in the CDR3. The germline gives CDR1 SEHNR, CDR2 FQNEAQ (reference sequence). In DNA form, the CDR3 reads TGTGCCAGCAGCACAGGGGGCCCCAACTATGGCTACACCTTC. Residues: CASSTGGPNYGYTF.

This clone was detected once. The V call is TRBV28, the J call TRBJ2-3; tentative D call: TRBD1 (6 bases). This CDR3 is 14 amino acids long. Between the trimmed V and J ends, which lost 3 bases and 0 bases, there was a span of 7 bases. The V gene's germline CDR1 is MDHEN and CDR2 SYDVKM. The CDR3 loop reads CASSFGQSTDTQYF. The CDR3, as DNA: TGTGCCAGCAGTTTCGGACAGAGCACAGATACGCAGTATTTT.

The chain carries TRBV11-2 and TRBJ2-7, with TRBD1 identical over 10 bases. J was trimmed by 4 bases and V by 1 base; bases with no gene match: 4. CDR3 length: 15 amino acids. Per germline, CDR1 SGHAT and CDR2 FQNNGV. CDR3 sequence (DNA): TGTGCCAGCAGCTTAGGGGGGACAGGGGTTTACGAGCAGTACTTC. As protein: CASSLGGTGVYEQYF.

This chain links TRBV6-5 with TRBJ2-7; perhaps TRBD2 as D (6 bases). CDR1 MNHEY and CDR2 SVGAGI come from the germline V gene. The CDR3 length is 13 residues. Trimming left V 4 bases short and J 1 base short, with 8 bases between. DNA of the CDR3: TGTGCCAGCAGTTTGGGGGGATCCTACGAGCAGTACTTC. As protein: CASSLGGSYEQYF.

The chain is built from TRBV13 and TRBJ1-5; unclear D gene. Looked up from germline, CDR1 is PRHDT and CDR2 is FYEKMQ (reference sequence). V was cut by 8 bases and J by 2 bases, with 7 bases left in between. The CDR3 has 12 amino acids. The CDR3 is CASREGNQPQHF. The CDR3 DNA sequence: TGTGCCAGCCGGGAAGGCAATCAGCCCCAGCATTTT.

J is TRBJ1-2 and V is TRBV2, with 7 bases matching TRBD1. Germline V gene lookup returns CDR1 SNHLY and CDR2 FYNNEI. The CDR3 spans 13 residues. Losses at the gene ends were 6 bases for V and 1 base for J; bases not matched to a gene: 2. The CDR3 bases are TGTGCCAGCAGGACAGGGATTAACTATGGCTACACCTTC. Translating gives CASRTGINYGYTF.

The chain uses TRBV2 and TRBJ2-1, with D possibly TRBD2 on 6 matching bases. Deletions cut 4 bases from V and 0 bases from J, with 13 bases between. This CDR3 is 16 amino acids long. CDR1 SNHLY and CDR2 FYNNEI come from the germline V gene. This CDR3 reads CASSAGDGSSYNEQFF. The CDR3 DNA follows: TGTGCCAGCAGTGCGGGGGACGGGAGCTCCTACAATGAGCAGTTCTTC.

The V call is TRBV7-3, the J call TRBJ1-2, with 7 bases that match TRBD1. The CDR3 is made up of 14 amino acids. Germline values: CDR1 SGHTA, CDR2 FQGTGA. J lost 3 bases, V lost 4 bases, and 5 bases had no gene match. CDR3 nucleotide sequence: TGTGCCAGCAGCTCCCCCGGGACAGACTATGGCTACACCTTC. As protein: CASSSPGTDYGYTF. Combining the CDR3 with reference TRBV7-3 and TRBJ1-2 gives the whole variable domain GAGVSQTPSNKVTEKGKYVELRCDPISGHTALYWYRQSLGQGPEFLIYFQGTGAADDSGLPNDRFFAVRPEGSVSTLKIQRTERGDSAVYLCASSSPGTDYGYTFGSGTRLTVV.

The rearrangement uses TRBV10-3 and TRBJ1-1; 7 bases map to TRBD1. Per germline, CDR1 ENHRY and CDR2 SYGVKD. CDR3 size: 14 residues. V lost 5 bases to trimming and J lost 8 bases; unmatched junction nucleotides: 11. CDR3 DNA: TGTGCCATCAGTATGGGACAGCCATCCCGGGAAGCTTTCTTT. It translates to CAISMGQPSREAFF.

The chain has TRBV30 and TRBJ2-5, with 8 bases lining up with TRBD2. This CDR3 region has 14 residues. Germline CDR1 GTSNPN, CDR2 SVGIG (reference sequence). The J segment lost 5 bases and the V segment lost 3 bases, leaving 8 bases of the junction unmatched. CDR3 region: CAWSGGALGETQYF. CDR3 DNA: TGTGCCTGGAGCGGGGGGGCGCTTGGGGAGACCCAGTACTTC.

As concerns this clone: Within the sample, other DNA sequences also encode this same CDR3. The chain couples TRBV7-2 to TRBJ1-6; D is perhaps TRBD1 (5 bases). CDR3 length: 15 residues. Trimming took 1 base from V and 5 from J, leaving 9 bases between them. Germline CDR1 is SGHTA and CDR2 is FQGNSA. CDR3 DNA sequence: TGTGCCAGCAGCTTAGGCTCAGGGAATAATTCACCCCTCCACTTT. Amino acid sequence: CASSLGSGNNSPLHF.

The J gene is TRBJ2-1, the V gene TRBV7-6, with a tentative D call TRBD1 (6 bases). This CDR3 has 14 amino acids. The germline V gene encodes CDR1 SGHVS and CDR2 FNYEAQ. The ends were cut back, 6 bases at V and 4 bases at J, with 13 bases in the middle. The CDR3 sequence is CASRQSTGYNEQFF. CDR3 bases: TGTGCCAGCAGGCAATCAACAGGGTACAATGAGCAGTTCTTC.

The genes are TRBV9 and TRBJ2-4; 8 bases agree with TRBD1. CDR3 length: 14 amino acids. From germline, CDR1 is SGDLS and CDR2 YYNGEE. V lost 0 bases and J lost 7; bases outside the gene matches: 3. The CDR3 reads CASSVGTGWNIQYF. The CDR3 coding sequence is TGTGCCAGCAGCGTAGGGACAGGGTGGAACATTCAGTACTTC.

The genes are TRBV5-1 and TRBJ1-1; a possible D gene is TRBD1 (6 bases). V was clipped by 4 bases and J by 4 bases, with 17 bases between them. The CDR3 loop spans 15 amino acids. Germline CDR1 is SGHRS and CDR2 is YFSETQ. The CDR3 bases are TGCGCCAGCAGCCGATTGGAACAGGGTGGCACTGAAGCTTTCTTT. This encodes CASSRLEQGGTEAFF.

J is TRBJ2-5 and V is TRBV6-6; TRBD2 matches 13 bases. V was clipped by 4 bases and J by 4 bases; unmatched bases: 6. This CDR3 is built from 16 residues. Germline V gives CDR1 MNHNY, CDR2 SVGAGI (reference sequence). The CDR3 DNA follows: TGTGCCAGCAGTTCTACTAGCGGGGGGGTTTTAGAGACCCAGTACTTC. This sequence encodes CASSSTSGGVLETQYF.